The rows below give T cell receptor beta chains drawn from one sample of a study of blood T cell repertoires in COVID-19. Assay used: immunoSEQ multiplex PCR; TCRdb lists only in-frame clones, some missing. This table holds fewer than 200,000 clones, under 85% found once. Sequencing was carried out using peripheral blood. The receptor set was obtained from a man aged 55 to 70 who had recovered from COVID-19. CDR3s include the opening cysteine and the closing phenylalanine or tryptophan. A D gene is named only where the DNA matches it firmly. Only some rows state a clone size, as once, few, many or a class for expanded clones.

cdr3_aa	cdr3_nt	j_call	clone_size	v_call	d_call	cdr3_length
CASSVEPTEYTEAFF	TGTGCCAGCAGCGTAGAACCGACAGAATACACTGAAGCTTTCTTT	TRBJ1-1	-	TRBV9	-	15
CASGVHGATYNEQFF	TGTGCCAGCGGAGTGCATGGGGCTACCTACAATGAGCAGTTCTTC	TRBJ2-1	many	TRBV3-1/TRBV3-2	-	15
CSVGRGTGELFF	TGCAGCGTTGGGCGGGGCACCGGGGAGCTGTTTTTT	TRBJ2-2	-	TRBV29-1	-	12
CASSEREGKETQYF	TGCGCCAGCAGTGAGCGGGAAGGGAAAGAGACCCAGTACTTC	TRBJ2-5	-	TRBV10-1	-	14
CASSLTSGLSYEQYF	TGTGCCAGCAGCCTCACTAGCGGCCTCTCCTACGAGCAGTACTTC	TRBJ2-7	-	TRBV7-2	TRBD2	15
CASSNSGGPSNTEAFF	TGTGCCAGCAGTAACTCAGGAGGGCCCTCGAACACTGAAGCTTTCTTT	TRBJ1-1	few	TRBV2	-	16
CASSLEPTSVDEQFF	TGTGCCAGCAGCTTAGAGCCTACTAGCGTCGATGAGCAGTTCTTC	TRBJ2-1	-	TRBV7-2	TRBD2	15
CASSYSGLNGYTF	TGTGCCAGCAGTTACTCGGGGCTTAATGGCTACACCTTC	TRBJ1-2	few	TRBV6-5	-	13
CASRETGVGVRYGYTF	TGTGCCAGCAGAGAGACAGGGGTTGGGGTTAGATATGGCTACACCTTC	TRBJ1-2	once	TRBV25-1	TRBD1	16
CASSFKGGGRNSPLHF	TGTGCCAGCAGCTTTAAGGGAGGCGGTCGTAATTCACCCCTCCACTTT	TRBJ1-6	-	TRBV7-8	-	16
CASSPPGQGGHEQYF	TGTGCCAGCAGCCCTCCGGGACAGGGGGGCCACGAGCAGTACTTC	TRBJ2-7	-	TRBV7-9	TRBD1	15
CASSELRTGGTDTQYF	TGTGCCAGCAGTGAATTAAGGACAGGGGGCACAGATACGCAGTATTTT	TRBJ2-3	-	TRBV25-1	TRBD1	16
CASSLGGRATQYF	TGTGCCAGCAGCTTAGGGGGGCGCGCTACGCAGTATTTT	TRBJ2-3	-	TRBV13	-	13
CASSPQAGDGNTEAFF	TGTGCCAGCTCACCTCAGGCAGGGGATGGGAACACTGAAGCTTTCTTT	TRBJ1-1	few	TRBV18	-	16
CASKGRLAGQETQYF	TGTGCCAGTAAGGGGAGACTAGCGGGGCAAGAGACCCAGTACTTC	TRBJ2-5	-	TRBV19	TRBD2	15
CASRALAGGKETQYF	TGTGCCAGCAGGGCGCTAGCGGGGGGGAAAGAGACCCAGTACTTC	TRBJ2-5	-	TRBV2	TRBD2	15
CASSWGPSYEQYF	TGTGCCAGCAGTTGGGGCCCTTCCTACGAGCAGTACTTC	TRBJ2-7	-	TRBV6-2/TRBV6-3	-	13
CASSSRWGRVFFNEQFF	TGTGCCAGCAGTTCCCGCTGGGGCCGCGTTTTTTTTAATGAGCAGTTCTTC	TRBJ2-1	-	TRBV27	-	17
CASSFTGGEPQHF	TGTGCCAGCAGCTTCACAGGGGGGGAGCCCCAGCATTTT	TRBJ1-5	few	TRBV7-3	TRBD1	13
CSGQENYGYTF	TGCAGCGGACAAGAAAACTATGGCTACACCTTC	TRBJ1-2	-	TRBV29-1	-	11
CASSQTGVTEAFF	TGTGCCAGCAGCCAAACAGGGGTCACTGAAGCTTTCTTT	TRBJ1-1	once	TRBV4-2	TRBD1	13
CASGSGQGGGFWGNQPQHF	TGTGCTAGTGGCTCTGGACAGGGAGGGGGGTTTTGGGGCAATCAGCCCCAGCATTTT	TRBJ1-5	-	TRBV12-5	TRBD1	19
CASRSVLTGAGYTF	TGCGCCAGCAGGTCAGTCCTTACAGGGGCCGGCTACACCTTC	TRBJ1-2	-	TRBV4-1	TRBD1	14
CASRGQAHQETQYF	TGTGCCAGCAGGGGACAAGCCCACCAAGAGACCCAGTACTTC	TRBJ2-5	-	TRBV6-5	-	14
CATSDSHKETQYF	TGTGCCACCAGTGACTCCCACAAAGAGACCCAGTACTTC	TRBJ2-5	-	TRBV24-1	-	13
CASSYSNPPGTQYF	TGTGCCAGCAGTTACTCGAACCCTCCGGGGACCCAGTACTTC	TRBJ2-5	-	TRBV6-5	-	14
CASSFGQGALYGYTF	TGTGCCAGCAGCTTCGGACAGGGGGCCCTCTATGGCTACACCTTC	TRBJ1-2	-	TRBV7-9	TRBD1	15
CASSMRTGGVHGYTF	TGTGCCAGCAGCATGCGGACAGGGGGCGTACATGGCTACACCTTC	TRBJ1-2	-	TRBV9	TRBD1	15
CASSSLGGPEETQYF	TGTGCCAGCAGCTCCTTGGGCGGGCCCGAAGAGACCCAGTACTTC	TRBJ2-5	-	TRBV7-3	-	15
CASSDGTGYGYTF	TGTGCCAGCAGTGATGGGACAGGCTATGGCTACACCTTC	TRBJ1-2	-	TRBV6-4	TRBD1	13
CASRPQGNNEKLFF	TGTGCCAGTAGGCCACAGGGGAATAATGAAAAACTGTTTTTT	TRBJ1-4	-	TRBV19	TRBD1	14
CASSQVELGVWGNEQFF	TGTGCCAGCAGCCAGGTGGAGTTAGGGGTTTGGGGCAATGAGCAGTTCTTC	TRBJ2-1	once	TRBV3-1/TRBV3-2	-	17
CASSVAGTSNEKLFF	TGTGCCAGCAGCGTAGCGGGTACGAGCAATGAAAAACTGTTTTTT	TRBJ1-4	-	TRBV9	-	15
CASSVGTGRNQPQHF	TGTGCCAGCAGCGTCGGGACAGGTCGCAATCAGCCCCAGCATTTT	TRBJ1-5	-	TRBV5-5	TRBD1	15
CASSPYRGGSEKLFF	TGTGCCAGCAGTCCTTACAGGGGTGGAAGTGAAAAACTGTTTTTT	TRBJ1-4	-	TRBV27	TRBD1	15
CAWSVPRGQTYGYTF	TGTGCCTGGAGTGTACCCAGGGGACAGACCTATGGCTACACCTTC	TRBJ1-2	-	TRBV30	TRBD1	15
CASGTGGNTEAFF	TGTGCCAGTGGGACAGGGGGGAACACTGAAGCTTTCTTT	TRBJ1-1	-	TRBV19	TRBD1	13
CASTRTGEDEAFF	TGTGCCAGCACCCGGACAGGCGAGGATGAAGCTTTCTTT	TRBJ1-1	-	TRBV9	TRBD1	13
CASRDGIYEQYF	TGTGCCAGCAGGGACGGGATATACGAGCAGTACTTC	TRBJ2-7	-	TRBV28	-	12
CASSPGQVVQETQYF	TGTGCCAGCTCACCGGGACAAGTCGTCCAAGAGACCCAGTACTTC	TRBJ2-5	-	TRBV18	-	15
CASSWAQGGWDTQYF	TGTGCCAGCAGCTGGGCCCAGGGCGGTTGGGATACGCAGTATTTT	TRBJ2-3	-	TRBV7-3	-	15
CASSPSGEGEQYF	TGTGCCAGCTCACCATCAGGGGAGGGCGAGCAGTACTTC	TRBJ2-7	-	TRBV18	-	13
CASSLSGSSTYEQYF	TGCGCCAGCAGCTTGTCGGGGAGTAGCACCTACGAGCAGTACTTC	TRBJ2-7	-	TRBV5-1	-	15
CAISAGQTLYEQYF	TGTGCCATCAGTGCGGGACAGACCCTCTACGAGCAGTACTTC	TRBJ2-7	-	TRBV10-3	TRBD1	14
CASWQSNQPQHF	TGTGCCAGCTGGCAGTCCAATCAGCCCCAGCATTTT	TRBJ1-5	-	TRBV6-5	-	12
CASTSSGSSGDTQYF	TGTGCCAGCACTTCCTCTGGGTCTAGCGGGGATACGCAGTATTTT	TRBJ2-3	-	TRBV7-9	TRBD2	15
CASRAQGQAYQPQHF	TGTGCCAGCAGGGCACAGGGGCAGGCTTATCAGCCCCAGCATTTT	TRBJ1-5	-	TRBV6-5	TRBD1	15